This paragraph reports one TCR beta chain. Source study methods: Amplification of reference gene primers was used by the study to estimate nucleated cell counts. Measured with immunoSEQ multiplex PCR; TCRdb has only the in-frame clones, and not every one. V, J and clone size are taken as reported in that table, and D and trimming were inferred from the DNA itself. Of 85,000 to 95,000 clones listed, about 82% are singletons. The sample is drawn from a study of blood T cell repertoires in COVID-19. About the research overall: Sites in the United States, Italy and Spain provided acute and convalescent COVID-19 samples. PBMCs, B-cell-depleted T cells, or T cells provided the cDNA or gDNA that made up the material.

CDR1 and CDR2 (germline): SGHNT, YYREEE (reference sequence). Trimming removed 4 bases from V and 1 base from J, with 11 bases in between. The CDR3 covers 14 residues. The source material was peripheral blood. This clonotype originated in a human donor in a cohort sampled during active COVID-19. The J gene is TRBJ1-1, the V gene TRBV5-4; D perhaps matches TRBD1 (6 bases). The CDR3 reads CASSPSQGNTEAFF. CDR3 nucleotides: TGTGCCAGCAGCCCGTCACAGGGGAACACTGAAGCTTTCTTT.